The present TCR beta chain was sequenced within a study of T cells in Graves' hyperthyroidism and ophthalmopathy. Study-wide background: Blood was drawn when the patient was first diagnosed and still untreated.

This clonotype has ten or more counts. RNA transcripts gave rise to amplified TCR beta CDR3 regions. The primer set for the first-round RT-PCR of the TCR CDR3 was HTBI. TCRdb re-derived calls from the multiplex PCR reads in MiXCR, one entry per CDR3 protein. This table has more than 500,000 distinct CDR3 sequences, roughly 15% appearing once. The clonotype was recovered from a woman in her thirties or forties with Graves' ophthalmopathy. Material for sequencing was blood.

CDR3 bases: TGCAGTGCTAGAGAGATGGGGGGCGGATTAGCGAACACTGAAGCTTTCTTT. Encoded protein: CSAREMGGGLANTEAFF. The V call is TRBV20-1, the J call TRBJ1-1, with a weak D call TRBD1 (6 bases). Germline assignment: CDR1 DFQATT and CDR2 SNEGSKA (reference sequence). This CDR3 region has 17 residues. The V end was cut by 0 bases, the J end by 1 base, with 18 bases between.